This T cell receptor beta chain comes out of a study of blood T cells in healthy people across ages. There were at least 5 micrograms of total RNA extracted from every sample. Alongside a J-beta primer mix, a sample-barcoded 5' primer served in a second PCR lasting 7 to 11 cycles. TCRdb analysed the 5' RACE reads with MiXCR anew, one entry per CDR3 protein. This repertoire shows approximately 800,000 distinct CDR3 sequences, around 25% found once; its top ten account for more than 3%. The germline gives CDR1 MGHRA, CDR2 YSYEKL. This CDR3 comprises 17 residues. This clonotype showed up just a few times. This same sample was also part of a study on T cells of mothers and their children. Per that paper: For related and unrelated pairs alike, thymic selection shapes TCR recombination output similarly.

The J gene is TRBJ2-5, the V gene TRBV4-1; D is tentatively TRBD1 or TRBD2 (6 bases each). The DNA end is a closer match to TRBJ2-1, so the J assignment may be wrong. Material for sequencing was blood. The sequence was collected from a boy between 10 and 17 years old in good health. The CDR3 DNA sequence: TGCGCCAGCAGCCTCCTAAAATCGGGGGCGCAGGACAATGAGCAGTTCTTC. Its protein is CASSLLKSGAQDNEQFF.